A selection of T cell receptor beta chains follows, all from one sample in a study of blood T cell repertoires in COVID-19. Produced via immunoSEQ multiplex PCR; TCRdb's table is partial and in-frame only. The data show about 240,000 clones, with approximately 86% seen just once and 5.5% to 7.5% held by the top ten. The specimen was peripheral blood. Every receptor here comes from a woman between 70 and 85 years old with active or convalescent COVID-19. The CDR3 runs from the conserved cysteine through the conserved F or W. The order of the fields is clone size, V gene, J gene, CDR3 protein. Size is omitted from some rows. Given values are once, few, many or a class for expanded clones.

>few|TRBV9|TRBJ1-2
CASSPRDRGNYGYTF
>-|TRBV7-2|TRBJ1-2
CASSTRGGNYGYTF
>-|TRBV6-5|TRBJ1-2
CASSIGGGYTF
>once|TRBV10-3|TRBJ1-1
CAISPQQGGTEAFF
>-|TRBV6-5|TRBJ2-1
CASTSGTSDANEQFF
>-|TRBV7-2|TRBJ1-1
CASSVPLKGAVNTEAFF
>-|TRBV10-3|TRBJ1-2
CATRQGDNYGYTF
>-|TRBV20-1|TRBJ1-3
CSASRGNGIYF
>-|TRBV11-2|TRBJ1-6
CASSLDPPSWTGNSPLHF
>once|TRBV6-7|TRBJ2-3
CASSEDRAMLSTDTQYF
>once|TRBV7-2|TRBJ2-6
CASVAARTGANVLTF
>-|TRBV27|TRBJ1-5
CASSSLGQGGTFQHF
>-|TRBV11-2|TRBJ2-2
CASSSSALLTGELFF
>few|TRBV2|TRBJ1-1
CASKPGQEGYAWVMNTEAFF
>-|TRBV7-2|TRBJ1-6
CASSLARDSPLHF
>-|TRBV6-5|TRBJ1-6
CASSLNDRGGSPLHF
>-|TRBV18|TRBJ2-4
CASSRSGISENIQYF
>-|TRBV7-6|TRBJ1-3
CASSTPTGSGNTIYF
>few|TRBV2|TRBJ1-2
CASSVQKNYGYTF
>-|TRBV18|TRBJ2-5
CASSPLTMTGQETQYF
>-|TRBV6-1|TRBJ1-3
CASSEAPRNTIYF
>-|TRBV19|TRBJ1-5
CASSTGYNQPQHF
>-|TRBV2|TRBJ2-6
CASILGPTPSGANVLTF
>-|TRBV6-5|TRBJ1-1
CASSYSTGNAFF
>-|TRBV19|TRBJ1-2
CASTPGGYGYTF
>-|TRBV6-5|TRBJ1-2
CATERGGSGYTF
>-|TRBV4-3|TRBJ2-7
CASSQEGRGFYEQYF
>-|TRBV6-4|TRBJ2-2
CASKRDRATGELFF
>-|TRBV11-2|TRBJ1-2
CASSFAGTGRAGYTF
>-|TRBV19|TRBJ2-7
CASSIKAGGEQYF
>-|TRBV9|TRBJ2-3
CASSVGVSGATDTQYF
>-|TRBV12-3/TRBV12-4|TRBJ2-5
CASSLNRQETQYF
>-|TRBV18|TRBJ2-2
CASSAYAGELFF
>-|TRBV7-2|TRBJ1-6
CASSPDNSPLHF
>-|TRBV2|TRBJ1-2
CASRSPYRGQDYGYTF
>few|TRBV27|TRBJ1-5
CASSGGTGSGQPQHF
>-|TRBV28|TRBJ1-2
CASSLGQGSFYGYTF
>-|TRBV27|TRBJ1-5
CASNPWGGGGNQPQHF
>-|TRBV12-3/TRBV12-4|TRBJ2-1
CASSLFLSNEQFF
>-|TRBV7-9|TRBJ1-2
CASSLNQSPSYGYTF
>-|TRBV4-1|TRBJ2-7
CASSQDAPGSSYEQYF
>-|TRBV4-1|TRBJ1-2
CATSGQGLPNYGYTF
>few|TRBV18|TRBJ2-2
CASSPRQGRTGELFF
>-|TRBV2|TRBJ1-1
CASSEDSNTEAFF
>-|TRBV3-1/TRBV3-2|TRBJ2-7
CASSHRLAGGGEQYF
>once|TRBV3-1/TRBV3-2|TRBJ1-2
CAIGRRNYGYTF
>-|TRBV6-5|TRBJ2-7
CASSRTGGGSYEQYF
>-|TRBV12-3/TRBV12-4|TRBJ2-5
CASSPQGRETQYF
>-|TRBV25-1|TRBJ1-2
CASRRQGADYGYTF
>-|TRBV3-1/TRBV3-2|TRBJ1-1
CASSQGDSRNTEAFF
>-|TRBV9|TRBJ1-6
CASSVASASSYNSPLHF
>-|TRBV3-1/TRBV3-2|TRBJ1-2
CASSQAPRGYTF
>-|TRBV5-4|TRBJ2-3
CASSSSSRTDTQYF
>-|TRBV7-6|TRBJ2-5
CASSFTAGVKETQYF
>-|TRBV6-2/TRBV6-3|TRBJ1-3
CASSYSTSYSSGNTIYF
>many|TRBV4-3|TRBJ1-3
CASSEAAENTIYF
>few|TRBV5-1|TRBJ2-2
CASSRQGANTGELFF
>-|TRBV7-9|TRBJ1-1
CASSFGGRTEAFF
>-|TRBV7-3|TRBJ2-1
CASSLNEANEQFF
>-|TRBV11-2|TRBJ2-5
CASSFGAGETQYF